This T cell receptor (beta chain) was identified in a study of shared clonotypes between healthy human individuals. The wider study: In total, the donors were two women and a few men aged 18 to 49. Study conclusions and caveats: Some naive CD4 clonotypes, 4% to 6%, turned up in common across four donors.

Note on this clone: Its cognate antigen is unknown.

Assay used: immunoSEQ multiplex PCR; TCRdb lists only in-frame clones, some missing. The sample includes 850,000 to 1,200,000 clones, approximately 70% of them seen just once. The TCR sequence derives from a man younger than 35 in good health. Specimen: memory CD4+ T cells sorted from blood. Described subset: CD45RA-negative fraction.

For the CDR3, the DNA is TGTGCCAGCAGCGTCCCGGGAGCATTGAACACTGAAGCTTTCTTT. As protein: CASSVPGALNTEAFF. V gene TRBV5-4 combines with J gene TRBJ1-1; no clear D gene. With 4 bases removed from V and 0 bases from J, the gap between germline ends came to 13 bases. Per germline, CDR1 SGHNT and CDR2 YYREEE (reference sequence). The length of the CDR3 is 15 residues.